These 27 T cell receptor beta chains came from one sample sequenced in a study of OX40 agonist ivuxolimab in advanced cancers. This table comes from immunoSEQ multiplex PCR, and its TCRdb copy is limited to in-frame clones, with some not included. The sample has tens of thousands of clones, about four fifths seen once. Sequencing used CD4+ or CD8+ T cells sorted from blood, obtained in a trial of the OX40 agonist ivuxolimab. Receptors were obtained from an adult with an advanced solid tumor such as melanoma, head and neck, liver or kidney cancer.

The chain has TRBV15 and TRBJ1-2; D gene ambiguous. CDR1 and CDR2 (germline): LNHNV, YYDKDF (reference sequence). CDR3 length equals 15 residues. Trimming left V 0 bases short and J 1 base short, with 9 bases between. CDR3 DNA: TGTGCCACCAGCAGAGATCTCGGGAATAACTATGGCTACACCTTC. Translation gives CATSRDLGNNYGYTF.

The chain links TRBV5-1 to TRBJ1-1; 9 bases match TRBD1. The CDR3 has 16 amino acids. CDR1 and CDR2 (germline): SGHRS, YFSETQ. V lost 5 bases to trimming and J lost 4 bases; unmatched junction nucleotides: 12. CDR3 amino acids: CASSEAGTGYGTEAFF. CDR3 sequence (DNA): TGCGCCAGCAGTGAGGCCGGGACAGGGTACGGCACTGAAGCTTTCTTT.

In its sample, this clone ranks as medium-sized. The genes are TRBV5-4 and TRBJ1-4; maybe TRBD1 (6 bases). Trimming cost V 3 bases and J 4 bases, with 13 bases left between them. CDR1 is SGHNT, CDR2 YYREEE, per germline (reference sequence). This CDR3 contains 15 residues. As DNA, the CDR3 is TGTGCCAGCAGCTCCAACAGGGCCGTTAATGAAAAACTGTTTTTT. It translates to CASSSNRAVNEKLFF.

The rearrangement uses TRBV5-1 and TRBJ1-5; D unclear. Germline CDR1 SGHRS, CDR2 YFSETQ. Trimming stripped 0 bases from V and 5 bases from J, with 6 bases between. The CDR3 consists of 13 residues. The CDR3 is CASSLDPDQPQHF. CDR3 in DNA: TGCGCCAGCAGCTTGGATCCGGATCAGCCCCAGCATTTT. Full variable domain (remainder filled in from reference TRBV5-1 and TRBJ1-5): KAGVTQTPRYLIKTRGQQVTLSCSPISGHRSVSWYQQTPGQGLQFLFEYFSETQRNKGNFPGRFSGRQFSNSRSEMNVSTLELGDSALYLCASSLDPDQPQHFGDGTRLSIL.

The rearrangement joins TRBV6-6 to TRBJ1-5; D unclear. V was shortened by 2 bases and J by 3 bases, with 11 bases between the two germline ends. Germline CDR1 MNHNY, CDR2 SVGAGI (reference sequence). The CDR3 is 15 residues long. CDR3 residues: CASSYMRGINQPQHF. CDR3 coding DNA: TGTGCCAGCAGTTACATGAGAGGGATCAATCAGCCCCAGCATTTT.

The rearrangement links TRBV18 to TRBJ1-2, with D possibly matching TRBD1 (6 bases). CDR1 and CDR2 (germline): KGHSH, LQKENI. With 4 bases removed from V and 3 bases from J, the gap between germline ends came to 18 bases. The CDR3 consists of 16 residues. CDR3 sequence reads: CASSRDASGEHYGYTF. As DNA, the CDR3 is TGTGCCAGCTCACGGGACGCGTCAGGGGAACACTATGGCTACACCTTC.

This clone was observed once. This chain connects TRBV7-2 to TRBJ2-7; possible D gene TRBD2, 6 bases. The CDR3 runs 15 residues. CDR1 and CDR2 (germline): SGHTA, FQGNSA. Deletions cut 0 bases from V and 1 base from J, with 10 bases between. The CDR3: CASSLAPGSSYEQYF. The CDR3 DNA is TGTGCCAGCAGCTTAGCCCCCGGGAGTTCCTACGAGCAGTACTTC.

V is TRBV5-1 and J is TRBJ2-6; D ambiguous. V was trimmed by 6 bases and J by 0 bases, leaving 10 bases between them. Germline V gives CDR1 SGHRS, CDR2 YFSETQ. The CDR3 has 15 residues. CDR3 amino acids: CASTARASGANVLTF. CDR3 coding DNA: TGCGCCAGCACCGCAAGGGCCTCTGGGGCCAACGTCCTGACTTTC.

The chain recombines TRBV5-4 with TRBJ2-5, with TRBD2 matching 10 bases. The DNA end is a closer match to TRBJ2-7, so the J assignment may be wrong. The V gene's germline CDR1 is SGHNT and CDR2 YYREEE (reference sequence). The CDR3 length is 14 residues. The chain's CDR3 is CASSPSGRVYEQYF. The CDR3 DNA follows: TGTGCCAGCAGCCCCAGCGGGAGGGTGTACGAGCAGTACTTC.

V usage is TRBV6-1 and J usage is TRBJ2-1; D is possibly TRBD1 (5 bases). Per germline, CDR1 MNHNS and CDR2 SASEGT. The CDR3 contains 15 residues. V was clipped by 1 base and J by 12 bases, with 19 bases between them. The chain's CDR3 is CASSEGGTILGLQFF. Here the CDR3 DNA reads TGTGCCAGCAGTGAAGGGGGCACAATTCTGGGTTTGCAGTTCTTC.

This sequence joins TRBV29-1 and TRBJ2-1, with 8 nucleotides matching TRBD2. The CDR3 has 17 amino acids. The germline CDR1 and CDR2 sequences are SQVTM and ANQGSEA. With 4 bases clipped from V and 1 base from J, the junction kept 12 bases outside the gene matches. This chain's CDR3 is CSVGTSHGSGSYNEQFF. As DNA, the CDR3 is TGCAGCGTTGGGACTAGCCACGGCTCAGGGTCCTACAATGAGCAGTTCTTC.

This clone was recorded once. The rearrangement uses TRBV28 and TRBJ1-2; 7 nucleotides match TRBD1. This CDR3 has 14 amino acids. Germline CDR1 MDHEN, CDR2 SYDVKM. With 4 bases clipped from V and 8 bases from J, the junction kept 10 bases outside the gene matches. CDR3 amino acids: CASSWVNRGGGYTF. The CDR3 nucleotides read TGTGCCAGCAGTTGGGTTAACAGGGGCGGAGGCTACACCTTC.

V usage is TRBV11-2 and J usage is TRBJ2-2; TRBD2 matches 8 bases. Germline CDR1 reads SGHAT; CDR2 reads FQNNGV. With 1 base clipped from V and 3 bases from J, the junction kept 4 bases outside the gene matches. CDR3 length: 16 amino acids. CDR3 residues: CASSLASGRDTGELFF. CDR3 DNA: TGTGCCAGCAGCTTAGCTTCCGGGAGGGACACCGGGGAGCTGTTTTTT.

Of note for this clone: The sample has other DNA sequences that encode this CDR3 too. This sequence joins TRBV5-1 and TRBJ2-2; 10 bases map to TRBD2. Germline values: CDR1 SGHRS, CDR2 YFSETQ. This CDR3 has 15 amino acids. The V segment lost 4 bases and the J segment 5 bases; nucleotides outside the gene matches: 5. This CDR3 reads CASSLGAGGTGELFF. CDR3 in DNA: TGCGCCAGCAGCCTAGGAGCGGGAGGGACCGGGGAGCTGTTTTTT.

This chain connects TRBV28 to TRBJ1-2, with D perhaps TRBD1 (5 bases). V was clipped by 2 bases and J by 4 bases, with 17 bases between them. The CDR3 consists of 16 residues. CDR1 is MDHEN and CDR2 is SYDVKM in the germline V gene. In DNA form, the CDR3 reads TGTGCCAGCAGTTTAGGGACCAGGGTAGGCCTCTATGGCTACACCTTC. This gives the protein CASSLGTRVGLYGYTF.

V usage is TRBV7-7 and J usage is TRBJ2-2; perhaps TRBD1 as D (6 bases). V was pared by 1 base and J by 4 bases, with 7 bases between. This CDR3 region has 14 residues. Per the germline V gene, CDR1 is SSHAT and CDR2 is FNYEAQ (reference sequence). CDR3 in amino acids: CASSLEGGTGELFF. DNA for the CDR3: TGTGCCAGCAGCTTAGAAGGGGGCACCGGGGAGCTGTTTTTT.

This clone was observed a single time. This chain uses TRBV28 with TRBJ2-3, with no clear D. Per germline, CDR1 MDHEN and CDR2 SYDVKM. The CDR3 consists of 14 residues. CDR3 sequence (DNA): TGTGCTACGTCTACTAACCTTGGCACAGATACGCAGTATTTT. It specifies CATSTNLGTDTQYF.

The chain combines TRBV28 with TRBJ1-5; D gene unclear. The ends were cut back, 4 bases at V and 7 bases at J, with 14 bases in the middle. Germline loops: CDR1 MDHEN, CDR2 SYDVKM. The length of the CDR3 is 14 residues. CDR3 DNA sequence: TGTGCCAGCAGTTGGACGGTTCATGGACAGCCCCAGCATTTT. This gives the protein CASSWTVHGQPQHF.

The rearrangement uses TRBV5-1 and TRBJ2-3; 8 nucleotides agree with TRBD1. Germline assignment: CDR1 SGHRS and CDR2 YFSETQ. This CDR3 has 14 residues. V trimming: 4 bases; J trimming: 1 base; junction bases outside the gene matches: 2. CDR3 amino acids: CASSETGGTDTQYF. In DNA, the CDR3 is TGCGCCAGCAGCGAGACAGGGGGCACAGATACGCAGTATTTT. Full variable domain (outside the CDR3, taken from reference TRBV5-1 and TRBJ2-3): KAGVTQTPRYLIKTRGQQVTLSCSPISGHRSVSWYQQTPGQGLQFLFEYFSETQRNKGNFPGRFSGRQFSNSRSEMNVSTLELGDSALYLCASSETGGTDTQYFGPGTRLTVL.

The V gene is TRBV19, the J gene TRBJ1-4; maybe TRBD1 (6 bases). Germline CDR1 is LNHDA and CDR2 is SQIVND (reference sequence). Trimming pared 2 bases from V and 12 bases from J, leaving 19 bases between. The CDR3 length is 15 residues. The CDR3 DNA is TGTGCCAGTAGTATACACCGAGACAGGAGGGGACAACTGTTTTTT. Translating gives CASSIHRDRRGQLFF.

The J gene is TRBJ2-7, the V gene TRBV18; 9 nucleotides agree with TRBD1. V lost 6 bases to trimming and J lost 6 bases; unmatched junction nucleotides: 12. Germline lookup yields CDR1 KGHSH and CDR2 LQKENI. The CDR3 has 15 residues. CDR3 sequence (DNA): TGTGCCAGCTCTCTCACAGGGGGCTTGGGGGGCGAGCAGTACTTC. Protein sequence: CASSLTGGLGGEQYF.

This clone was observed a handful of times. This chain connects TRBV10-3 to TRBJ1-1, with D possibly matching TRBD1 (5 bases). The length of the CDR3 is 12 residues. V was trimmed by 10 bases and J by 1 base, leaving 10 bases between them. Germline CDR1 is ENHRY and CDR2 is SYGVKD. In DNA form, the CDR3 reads TGTGCCACCACCCAGGGGAACACTGAAGCTTTCTTT. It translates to CATTQGNTEAFF.

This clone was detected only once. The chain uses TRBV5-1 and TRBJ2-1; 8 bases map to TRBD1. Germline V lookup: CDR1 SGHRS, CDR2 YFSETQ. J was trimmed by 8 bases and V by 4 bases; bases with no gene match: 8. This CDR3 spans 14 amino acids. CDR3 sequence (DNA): TGCGCCAGCAGCCCGGGGACAGGAGGCGATGAGCAGTTCTTC. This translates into CASSPGTGGDEQFF.

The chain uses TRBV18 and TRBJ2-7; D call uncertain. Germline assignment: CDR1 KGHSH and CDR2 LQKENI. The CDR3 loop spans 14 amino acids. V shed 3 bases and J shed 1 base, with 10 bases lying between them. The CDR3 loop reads CASSPTRTSYEQYF. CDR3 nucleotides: TGTGCCAGCTCACCTACGCGAACATCCTACGAGCAGTACTTC.

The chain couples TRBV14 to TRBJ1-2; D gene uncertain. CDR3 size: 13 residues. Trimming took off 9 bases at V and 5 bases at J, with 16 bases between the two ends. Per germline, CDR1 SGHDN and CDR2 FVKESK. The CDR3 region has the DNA TGTGCCAGGGTAACGGAGTTCCATTATGGCTACACCTTC. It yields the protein CARVTEFHYGYTF.

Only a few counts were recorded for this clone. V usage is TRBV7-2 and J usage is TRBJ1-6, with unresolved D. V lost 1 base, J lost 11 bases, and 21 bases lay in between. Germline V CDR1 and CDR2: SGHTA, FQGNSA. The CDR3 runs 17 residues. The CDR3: CASSLGVRAFTKAPLHF. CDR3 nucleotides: TGTGCCAGCAGCTTAGGAGTCCGAGCTTTCACTAAGGCACCCCTCCACTTT.

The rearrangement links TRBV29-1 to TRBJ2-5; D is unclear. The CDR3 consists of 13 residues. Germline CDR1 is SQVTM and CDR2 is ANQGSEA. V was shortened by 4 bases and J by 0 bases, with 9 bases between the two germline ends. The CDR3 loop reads CSVGPRYQETQYF. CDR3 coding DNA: TGCAGCGTTGGGCCCAGGTACCAAGAGACCCAGTACTTC.